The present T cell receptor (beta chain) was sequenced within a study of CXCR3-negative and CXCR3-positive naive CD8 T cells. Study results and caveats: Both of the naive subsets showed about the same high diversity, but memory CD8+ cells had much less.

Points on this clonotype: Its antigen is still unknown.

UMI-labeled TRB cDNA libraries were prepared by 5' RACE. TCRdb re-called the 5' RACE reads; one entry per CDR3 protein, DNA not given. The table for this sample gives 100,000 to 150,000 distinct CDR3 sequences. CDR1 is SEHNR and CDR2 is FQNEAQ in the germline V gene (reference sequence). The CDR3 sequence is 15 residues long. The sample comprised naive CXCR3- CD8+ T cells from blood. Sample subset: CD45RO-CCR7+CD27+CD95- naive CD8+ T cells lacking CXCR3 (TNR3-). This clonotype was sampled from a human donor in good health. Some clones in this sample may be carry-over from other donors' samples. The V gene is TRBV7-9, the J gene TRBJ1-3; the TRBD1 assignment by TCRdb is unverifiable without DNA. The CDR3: CASSPTGPSGNTIYF.